The clone carrying this TCR beta chain was observed at least ten times. TCRdb analysed the 5' RACE reads with MiXCR anew, one entry per CDR3 protein. The sample contains approximately 530,000 distinct CDR3 sequences, 20% to 25% of which appear only once. This specimen comes from a study of identical twins. In addition, the sample was reused for a study of yellow fever vaccine responses in identical twins.

The clonotype was recovered from a woman under 30 in good health. Sequenced input: CD4+ T cells sorted from blood.

In nucleotides, the CDR3 is TGCGCCAGCAGCCAACCGCCGTACCAAGAGACCCAGTACTTC. Amino acid sequence: CASSQPPYQETQYF. V gene TRBV4-1 combines with J gene TRBJ2-5; D gene unclear. This CDR3 has 14 residues. The V gene lost 2 bases and the J gene lost 0 bases, with 7 bases spanning the gap. From germline, CDR1 is MGHRA and CDR2 YSYEKL.